This TCR beta chain was captured by sequencing in a study of shared clonotypes between healthy human individuals. Across the whole study: CD4 naive and CD4 memory each took three plates per donor, while CD8 naive took two and CD8 memory one. Study-wide points: Richness estimates generally favored naive over memory subsets.

Germline V gene data show CDR1 as MDHEN and CDR2 as SYDVKM. The CDR3 is made up of 16 amino acids. V lost 3 bases to trimming and J lost 5 bases; unmatched junction nucleotides: 7. The sorted-subset replicate PCRs were given about 200 ng DNA, which is around 29,000 T cell genomes. Authors' processing steps: ImmunoSEQ output held junction-only sequences without quality scores, so filtering differed. Here immunoSEQ multiplex PCR was the method, and the copy in TCRdb shows in-frame clones only, minus some. That table gives V, J and clone size, and the DNA gave D and trimming. The sample shows a few million clones, more than 90% of them seen only once. As regards this clone: Its antigen is not known.

V usage is TRBV28 and J usage is TRBJ2-3; 11 positions agree with TRBD2. The origin of this receptor is a man younger than 30 in good health. Sequencing used naive CD4+ T cells sorted from blood. Indicated subset: CD45RA+ positively selected. CDR3 nucleotides: TGTGCCAGCAGTTTCGCACTAGCGGGAGAACTAGATACGCAGTATTTT. Its protein product is CASSFALAGELDTQYF.